The 10 T cell receptor beta chains listed next were all sequenced from one sample in a study of metastatic and nonmetastatic thyroid tumors. Before thyroid surgery, none of the patients had received any treatment. Using MiXCR, TCRdb reanalyzed the PCR reads. The sample shows 20,000 or so clones, less than 40% of them seen only once. The sequenced sample was blood. The source of these receptors is a male donor with papillary thyroid cancer or a benign thyroid nodule (not recorded which). Some clones in this sample may be carry-over from other donors' samples.

By frequency in the sample, this clone is medium-sized. The rearrangement uses TRBV7-2 and TRBJ2-2; D is unresolved. CDR3 length: 15 residues. The V end lost 3 bases, the J end lost 6 bases, and 14 bases lay between the germline ends. Germline V lookup: CDR1 SGHTA, CDR2 FQGNSA. CDR3 residues: CASSLASSLPGELFF. The CDR3 nucleotides read TGTGCCAGCAGCTTGGCATCCTCTCTTCCCGGGGAGCTGTTTTTT.

This clone was seen a few times. This chain uses TRBV2 with TRBJ1-2, with D perhaps TRBD1 (6 bases). V lost 11 bases, J lost 2 bases, and 21 bases lay in between. CDR3 length: 15 amino acids. The germline gives CDR1 SNHLY, CDR2 FYNNEI. CDR3 region: CAGVEGGRQNYGYTF. CDR3 nucleotides: TGTGCCGGGGTGGAGGGGGGCAGGCAAAACTATGGCTACACCTTC.

The V and J genes are TRBV6-1 and TRBJ2-7; maybe TRBD2 (6 bases). CDR3 length: 14 amino acids. Germline CDR1 and CDR2: MNHNS and SASEGT. The V end was cut by 4 bases, the J end by 2 bases, with 12 bases between. The CDR3 bases are TGTGCCAGCAGTGTTTTCGCGGGACCCTACGAGCAGTACTTC. As protein: CASSVFAGPYEQYF.

The J gene is TRBJ1-4, the V gene TRBV5-1, with 9 bases matching TRBD1. The CDR3 is made up of 17 amino acids. The germline gives CDR1 SGHRS, CDR2 YFSETQ. Trimming at V came to 4 bases and at J to 0 bases, leaving 7 bases not matched to a gene. CDR3 nucleotides: TGCGCCAGCAGCCGGTCGGGACAGGGTGCAACTAATGAAAAACTGTTTTTT. Translation: CASSRSGQGATNEKLFF.

The chain carries TRBV20-1 and TRBJ1-2; D is ambiguous. CDR1 is DFQATT and CDR2 is SNEGSKA in the germline V gene (reference sequence). Trimming cost V 3 bases and J 5 bases, with 10 bases left between them. The CDR3 spans 12 residues. The CDR3 region is CSARDGPYGYTF. DNA for the CDR3: TGCAGTGCTAGGGACGGACCTTATGGCTACACCTTC.

This clone was found once. J is TRBJ1-3 and V is TRBV6-2 or TRBV6-3; 7 bases are shared with TRBD1. Trimming cost V 0 bases and J 0 bases; bases outside gene matches: 11. Germline V gene data show CDR1 as MNHEY and CDR2 as SVGEGT. This CDR3 has 19 residues. DNA for the CDR3: TGTGCCAGCAGTTACTCGAGACCAGGGGGATCTAGCTCTGGAAACACCATATATTTT. Translation: CASSYSRPGGSSSGNTIYF.

The gene calls are TRBV5-5 and TRBJ2-5, with a weak D call TRBD2 (6 bases). Trimming removed 3 bases from V and 0 bases from J, with 9 bases in between. Per germline, CDR1 SGHKS and CDR2 YYEKEE (reference sequence). This CDR3 has 14 amino acids. The chain's CDR3 is CASSSRTNQETQYF. The CDR3 coding sequence is TGTGCCAGCAGCTCAAGGACTAACCAAGAGACCCAGTACTTC. Full variable domain (outside the CDR3, taken from reference TRBV5-5 and TRBJ2-5): DAGVTQSPTHLIKTRGQQVTLRCSPISGHKSVSWYQQVLGQGPQFIFQYYEKEERGRGNFPDRFSARQFPNYSSELNVNALLLGDSALYLCASSSRTNQETQYFGPGTRLLVL.

The chain combines TRBV18 with TRBJ2-7; tentatively, D is TRBD2 (6 bases). Germline V lookup: CDR1 KGHSH, CDR2 LQKENI. The CDR3 runs to 14 residues. The V gene lost 0 bases and the J gene lost 6 bases, with 12 bases spanning the gap. CDR3 residues: CASSPPSGGSEQYF. The CDR3 DNA reads as TGTGCCAGCTCACCACCTTCTGGGGGGAGCGAGCAGTACTTC.

This clone is termed medium-sized. The J gene is TRBJ1-1, the V gene TRBV2; the D gene is possibly TRBD1 (6 bases). The V end lost 8 bases, the J end lost 4 bases, and 14 bases lay between the germline ends. The germline CDR1 and CDR2 sequences are SNHLY and FYNNEI. This CDR3 has 13 residues. CDR3 in amino acids: CASGVIQGTEAFF. The CDR3 region has the DNA TGTGCCAGCGGCGTGATACAGGGCACTGAAGCTTTCTTT.

CDR3 region: CSARGGGSSGNTIYF. CDR3 nucleotide sequence: TGCAGTGCTAGAGGAGGGGGCAGCTCTGGAAACACCATATATTTT. The chain carries TRBV20-1 and TRBJ1-3; 7 bases match TRBD1. V was clipped by 1 base and J by 0 bases; unmatched bases: 3. The CDR3 is made up of 15 amino acids. Germline CDR1 reads DFQATT; CDR2 reads SNEGSKA (reference sequence).